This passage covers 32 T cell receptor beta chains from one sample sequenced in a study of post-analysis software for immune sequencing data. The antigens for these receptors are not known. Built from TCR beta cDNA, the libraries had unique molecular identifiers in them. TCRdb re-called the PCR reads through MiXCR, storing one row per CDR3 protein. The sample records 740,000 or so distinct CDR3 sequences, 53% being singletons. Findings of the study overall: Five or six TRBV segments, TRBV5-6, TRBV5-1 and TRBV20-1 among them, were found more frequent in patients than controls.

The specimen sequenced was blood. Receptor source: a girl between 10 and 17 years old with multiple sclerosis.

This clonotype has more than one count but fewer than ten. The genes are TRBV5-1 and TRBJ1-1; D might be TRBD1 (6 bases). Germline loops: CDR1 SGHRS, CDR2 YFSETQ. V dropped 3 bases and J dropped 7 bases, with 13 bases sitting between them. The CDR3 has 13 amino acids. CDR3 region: CASSSWGGNEAFF. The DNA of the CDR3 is TGCGCCAGCAGCTCCTGGGGGGGCAATGAAGCTTTCTTT.

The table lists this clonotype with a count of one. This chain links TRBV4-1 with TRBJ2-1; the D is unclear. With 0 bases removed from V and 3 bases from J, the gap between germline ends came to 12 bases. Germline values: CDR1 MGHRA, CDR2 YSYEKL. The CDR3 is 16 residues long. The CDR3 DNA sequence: TGCGCCAGCAGCCAAGAAAAGGGCCTCTACTACAATGAGCAGTTCTTC. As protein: CASSQEKGLYYNEQFF.

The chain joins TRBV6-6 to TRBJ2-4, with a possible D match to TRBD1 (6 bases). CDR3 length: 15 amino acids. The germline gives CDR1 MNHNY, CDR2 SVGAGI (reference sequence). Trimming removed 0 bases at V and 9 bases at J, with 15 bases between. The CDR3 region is CASSYSEGGRVIQYF. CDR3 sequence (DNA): TGTGCCAGCAGTTACTCAGAAGGGGGACGAGTCATTCAGTACTTC.

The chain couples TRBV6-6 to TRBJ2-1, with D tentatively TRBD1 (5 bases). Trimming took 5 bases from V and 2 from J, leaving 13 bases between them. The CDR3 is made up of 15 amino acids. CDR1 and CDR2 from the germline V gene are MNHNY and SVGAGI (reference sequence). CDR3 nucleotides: TGTGCCAGCAGTGACCCGGACACCACCTACAATGAGCAGTTCTTC. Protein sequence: CASSDPDTTYNEQFF.

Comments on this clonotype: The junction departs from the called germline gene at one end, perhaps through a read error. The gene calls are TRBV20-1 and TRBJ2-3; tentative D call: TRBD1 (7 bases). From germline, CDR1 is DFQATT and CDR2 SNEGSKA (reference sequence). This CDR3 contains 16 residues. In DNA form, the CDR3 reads TGTAGTGCTAGCGACATAAGGGGGCGGAGCACAGATACGCAGTATTTT. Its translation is CSASDIRGRSTDTQYF.

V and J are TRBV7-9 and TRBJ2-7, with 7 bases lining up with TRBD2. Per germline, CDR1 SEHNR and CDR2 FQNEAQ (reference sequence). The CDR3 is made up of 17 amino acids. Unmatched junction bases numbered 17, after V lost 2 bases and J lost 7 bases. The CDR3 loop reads CASSLTSGTISYNEQYF. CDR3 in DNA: TGTGCCAGCAGCTTAACGTCCGGGACTATCTCCTACAATGAGCAGTACTTC.

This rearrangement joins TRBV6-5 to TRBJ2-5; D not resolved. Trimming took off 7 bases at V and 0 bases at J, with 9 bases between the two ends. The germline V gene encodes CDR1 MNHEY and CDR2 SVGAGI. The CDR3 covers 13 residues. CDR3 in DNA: TGTGCCAGCATTCCGGGTAACCAAGAGACCCAGTACTTC. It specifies CASIPGNQETQYF.

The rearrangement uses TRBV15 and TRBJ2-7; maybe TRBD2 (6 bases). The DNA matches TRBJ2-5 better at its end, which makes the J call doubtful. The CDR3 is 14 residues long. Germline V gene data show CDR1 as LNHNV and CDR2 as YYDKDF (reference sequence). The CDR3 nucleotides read TGTGCCACCAGCAGAGTTCAGGAGGGAGAGACCCAGTACTTC. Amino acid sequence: CATSRVQEGETQYF.

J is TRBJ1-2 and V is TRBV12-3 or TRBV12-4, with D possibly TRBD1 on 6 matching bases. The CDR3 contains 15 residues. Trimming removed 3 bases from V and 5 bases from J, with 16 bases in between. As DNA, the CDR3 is TGTGCCAGCAGTTTCTCCGGGGGCCAAGGGTATGGCTACACCTTC. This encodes CASSFSGGQGYGYTF.

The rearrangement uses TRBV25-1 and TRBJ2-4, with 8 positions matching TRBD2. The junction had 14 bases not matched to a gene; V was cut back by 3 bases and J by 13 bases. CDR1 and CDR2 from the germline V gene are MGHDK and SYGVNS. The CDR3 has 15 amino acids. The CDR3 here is CASSDRGLAGYEQYF. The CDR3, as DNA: TGTGCCAGCAGTGATCGGGGGCTAGCGGGCTATGAGCAGTACTTC. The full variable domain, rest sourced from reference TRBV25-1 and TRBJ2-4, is EADIYQTPRYLVIGTGKKITLECSQTMGHDKMYWYQQDPGMELHLIHYSYGVNSTEKGDLSSESTVSRIRTEHFPLTLESARPSHTSQYLCASSDRGLAGYEQYFGAGTRLSVL.

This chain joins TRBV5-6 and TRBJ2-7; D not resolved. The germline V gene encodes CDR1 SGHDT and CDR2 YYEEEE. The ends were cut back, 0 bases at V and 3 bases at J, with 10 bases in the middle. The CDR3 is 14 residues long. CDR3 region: CASSLERKNYEQYF. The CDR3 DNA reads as TGTGCCAGCAGCTTGGAACGGAAGAACTACGAGCAGTACTTC.

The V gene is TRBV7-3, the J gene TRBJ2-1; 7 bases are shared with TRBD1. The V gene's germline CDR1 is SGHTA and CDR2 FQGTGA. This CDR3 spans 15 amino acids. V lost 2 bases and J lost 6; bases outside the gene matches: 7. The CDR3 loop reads CASSLSRDSINEQFF. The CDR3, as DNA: TGTGCCAGCAGCTTATCTCGGGACAGTATCAATGAGCAGTTCTTC.

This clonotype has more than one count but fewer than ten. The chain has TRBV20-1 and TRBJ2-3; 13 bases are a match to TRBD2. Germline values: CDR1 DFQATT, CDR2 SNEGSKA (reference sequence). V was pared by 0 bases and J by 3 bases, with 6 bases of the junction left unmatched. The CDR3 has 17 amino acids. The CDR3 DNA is TGCAGTGCTAGAGATCGGAGGACTAGCGGGAGAACAGATACGCAGTATTTT. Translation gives CSARDRRTSGRTDTQYF.

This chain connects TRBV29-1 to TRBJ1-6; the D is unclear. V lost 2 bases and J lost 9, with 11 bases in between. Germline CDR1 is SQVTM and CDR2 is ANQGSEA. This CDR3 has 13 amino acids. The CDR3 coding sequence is TGCAGCGTTGAAACCTCTGCGGGTTCACCCCTCCACTTT. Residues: CSVETSAGSPLHF.

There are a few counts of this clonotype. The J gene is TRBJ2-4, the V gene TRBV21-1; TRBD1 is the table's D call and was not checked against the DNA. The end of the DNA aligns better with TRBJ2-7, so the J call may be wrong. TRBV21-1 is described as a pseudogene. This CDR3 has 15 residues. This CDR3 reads CASSNRDSTVYEQYF. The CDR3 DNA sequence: TGTGCCAGCAGCAACCGGGACAGTACGGTTTACGAGCAGTACTTC.

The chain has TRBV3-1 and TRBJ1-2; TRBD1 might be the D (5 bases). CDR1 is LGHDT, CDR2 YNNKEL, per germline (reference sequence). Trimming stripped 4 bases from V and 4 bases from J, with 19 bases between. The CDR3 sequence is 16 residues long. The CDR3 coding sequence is TGTGCCAGCAGCCCGCCGGGGGTGGCAGCTTCCTATGGCTACACCTTC. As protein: CASSPPGVAASYGYTF.

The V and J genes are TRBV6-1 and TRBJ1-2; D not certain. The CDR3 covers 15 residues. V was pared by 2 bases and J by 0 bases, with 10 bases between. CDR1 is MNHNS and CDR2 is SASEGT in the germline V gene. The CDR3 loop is CASSESTISNYGYTF. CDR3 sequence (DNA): TGTGCCAGCAGTGAATCAACCATCTCTAACTATGGCTACACCTTC.

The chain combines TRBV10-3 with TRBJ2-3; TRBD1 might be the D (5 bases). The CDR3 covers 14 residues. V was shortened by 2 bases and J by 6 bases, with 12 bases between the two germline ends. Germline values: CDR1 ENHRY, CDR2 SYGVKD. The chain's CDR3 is CAISEPPAGDTQYF. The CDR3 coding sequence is TGTGCCATCAGTGAGCCCCCCGCAGGGGATACGCAGTATTTT.

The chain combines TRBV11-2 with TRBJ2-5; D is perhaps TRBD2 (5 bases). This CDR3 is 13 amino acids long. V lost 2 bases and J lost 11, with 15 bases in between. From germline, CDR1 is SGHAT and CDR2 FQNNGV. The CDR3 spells CASSLIRLADQYF. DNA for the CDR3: TGTGCCAGCAGCTTAATTCGGCTAGCAGATCAGTACTTC. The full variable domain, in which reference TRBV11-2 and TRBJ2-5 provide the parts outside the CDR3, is EAGVAQSPRYKIIEKRQSVAFWCNPISGHATLYWYQQILGQGPKLLIQFQNNGVVDDSQLPKDRFSAERLKGVDSTLKIQPAKLEDSAVYLCASSLIRLADQYFGPGTRLLVL.

The CDR3 nucleotides are TGTGCCAGCACCCACAGGGGACAGGTGGTCTCTGGGGCCAACGTCCTGACTTTC. It codes for CASTHRGQVVSGANVLTF. This chain connects TRBV6-1 to TRBJ2-6; 8 bases fit TRBD1. CDR1 is MNHNS and CDR2 is SASEGT in the germline V gene. The CDR3 has 18 residues. V lost 7 bases, J lost 0 bases, and 11 bases stayed unmatched.

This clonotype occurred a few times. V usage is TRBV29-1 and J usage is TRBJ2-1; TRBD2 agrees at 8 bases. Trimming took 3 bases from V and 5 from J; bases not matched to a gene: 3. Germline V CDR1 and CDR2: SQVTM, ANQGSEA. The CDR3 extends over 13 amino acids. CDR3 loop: CSVESSGNNEQFF. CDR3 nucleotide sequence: TGCAGCGTTGAGAGTAGCGGGAACAATGAGCAGTTCTTC.

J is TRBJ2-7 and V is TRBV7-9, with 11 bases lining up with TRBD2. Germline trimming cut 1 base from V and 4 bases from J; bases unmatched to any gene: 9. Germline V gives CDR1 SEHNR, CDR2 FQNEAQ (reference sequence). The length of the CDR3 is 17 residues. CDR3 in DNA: TGTGCCAGCAGCTTAGTTGGGGGACTAGCGGAATCATACGAGCAGTACTTC. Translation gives CASSLVGGLAESYEQYF.

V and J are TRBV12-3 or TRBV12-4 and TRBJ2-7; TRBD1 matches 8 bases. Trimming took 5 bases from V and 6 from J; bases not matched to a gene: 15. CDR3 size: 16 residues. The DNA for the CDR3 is TGTGCCAGCAGTACCCGACAGGGGCTCCAATCGGGCGAGCAGTACTTC. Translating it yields CASSTRQGLQSGEQYF.

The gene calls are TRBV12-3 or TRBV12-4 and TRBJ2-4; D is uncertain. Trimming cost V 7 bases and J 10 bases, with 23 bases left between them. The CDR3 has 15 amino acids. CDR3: CASTSNPDPSWIQYF. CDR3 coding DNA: TGTGCCAGCACCTCCAACCCCGACCCGAGCTGGATTCAGTACTTC.

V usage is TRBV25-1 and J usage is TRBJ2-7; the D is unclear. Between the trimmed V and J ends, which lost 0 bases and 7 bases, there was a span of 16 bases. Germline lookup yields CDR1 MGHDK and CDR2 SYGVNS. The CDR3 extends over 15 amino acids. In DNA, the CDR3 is TGTGCCAGCAGTGAATATCCTCGGCTGCATGGAGAGCAGTACTTC. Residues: CASSEYPRLHGEQYF.

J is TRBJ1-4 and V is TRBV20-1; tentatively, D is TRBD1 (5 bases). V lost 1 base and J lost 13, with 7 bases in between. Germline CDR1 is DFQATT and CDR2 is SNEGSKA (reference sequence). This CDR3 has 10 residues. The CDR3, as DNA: TGCAGTGCTAGAGCTGGGGGACTGTTTTTT. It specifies CSARAGGLFF.

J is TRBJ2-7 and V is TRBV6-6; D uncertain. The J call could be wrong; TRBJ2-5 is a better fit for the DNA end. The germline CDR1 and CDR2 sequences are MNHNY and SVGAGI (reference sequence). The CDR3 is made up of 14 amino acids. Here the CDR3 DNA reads TGTGCCAGCAGAACTTCGAAACTCCAAGAGACCCAGTACTTC. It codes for CASRTSKLQETQYF.

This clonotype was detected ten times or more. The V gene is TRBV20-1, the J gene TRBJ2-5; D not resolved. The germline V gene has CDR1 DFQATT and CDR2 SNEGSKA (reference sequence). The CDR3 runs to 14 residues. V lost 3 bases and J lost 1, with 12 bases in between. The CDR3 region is CSARWRALQETQYF. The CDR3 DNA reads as TGCAGTGCTAGGTGGCGAGCCCTCCAAGAGACCCAGTACTTC.

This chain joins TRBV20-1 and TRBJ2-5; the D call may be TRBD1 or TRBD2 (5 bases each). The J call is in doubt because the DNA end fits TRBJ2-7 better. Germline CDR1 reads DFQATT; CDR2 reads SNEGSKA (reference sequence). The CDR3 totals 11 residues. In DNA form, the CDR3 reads TGCAGTGCGGAGAGGGGTGTCGAGCAGTACTTC. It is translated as CSAERGVEQYF.

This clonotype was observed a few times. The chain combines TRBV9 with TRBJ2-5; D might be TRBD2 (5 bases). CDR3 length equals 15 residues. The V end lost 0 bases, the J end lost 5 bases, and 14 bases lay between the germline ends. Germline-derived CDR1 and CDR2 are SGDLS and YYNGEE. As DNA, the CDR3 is TGTGCCAGCAGCGTAGGAAGCGGCCGCGGGGAGACCCAGTACTTC. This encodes CASSVGSGRGETQYF.

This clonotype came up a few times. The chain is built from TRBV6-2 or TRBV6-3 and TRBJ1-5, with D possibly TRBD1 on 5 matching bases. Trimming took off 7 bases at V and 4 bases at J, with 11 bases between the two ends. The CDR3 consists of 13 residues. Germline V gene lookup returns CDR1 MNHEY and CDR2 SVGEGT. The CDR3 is CASKDSPNQPQHF. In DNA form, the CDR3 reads TGTGCCAGCAAAGACAGTCCAAATCAGCCCCAGCATTTT.

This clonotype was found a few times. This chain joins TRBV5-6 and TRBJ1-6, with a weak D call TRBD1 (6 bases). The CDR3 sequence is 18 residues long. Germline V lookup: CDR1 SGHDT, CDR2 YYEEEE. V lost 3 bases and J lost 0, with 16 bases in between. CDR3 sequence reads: CASSSTDRTSSYNSPLHF. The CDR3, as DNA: TGTGCCAGCAGCTCCACTGACAGGACGAGCTCCTATAATTCACCCCTCCACTTT. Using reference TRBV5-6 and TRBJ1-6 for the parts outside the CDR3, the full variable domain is DAGVTQSPTHLIKTRGQQVTLRCSPKSGHDTVSWYQQALGQGPQFIFQYYEEEERQRGNFPDRFSGHQFPNYSSELNVNALLLGDSALYLCASSSTDRTSSYNSPLHFGNGTRLTVT.